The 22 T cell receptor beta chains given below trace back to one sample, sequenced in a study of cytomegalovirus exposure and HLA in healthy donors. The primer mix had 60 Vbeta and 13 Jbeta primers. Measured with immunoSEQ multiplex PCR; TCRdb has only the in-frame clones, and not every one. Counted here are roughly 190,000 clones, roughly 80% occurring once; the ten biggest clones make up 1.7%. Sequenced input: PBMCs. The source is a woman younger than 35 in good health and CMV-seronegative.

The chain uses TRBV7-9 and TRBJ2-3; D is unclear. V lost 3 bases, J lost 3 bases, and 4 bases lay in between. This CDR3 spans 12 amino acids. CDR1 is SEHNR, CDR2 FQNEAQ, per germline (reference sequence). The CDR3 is CASSFRTDTQYF. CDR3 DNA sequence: TGTGCCAGCAGCTTCCGGACAGATACGCAGTATTTT.

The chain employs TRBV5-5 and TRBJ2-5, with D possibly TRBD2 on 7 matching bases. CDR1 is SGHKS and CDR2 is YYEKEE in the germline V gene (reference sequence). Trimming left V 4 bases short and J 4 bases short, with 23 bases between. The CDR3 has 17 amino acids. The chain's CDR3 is CASSARFGGAGGETQYF. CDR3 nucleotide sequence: TGTGCCAGCAGCGCCCGATTTGGGGGGGCTGGCGGAGAGACCCAGTACTTC.

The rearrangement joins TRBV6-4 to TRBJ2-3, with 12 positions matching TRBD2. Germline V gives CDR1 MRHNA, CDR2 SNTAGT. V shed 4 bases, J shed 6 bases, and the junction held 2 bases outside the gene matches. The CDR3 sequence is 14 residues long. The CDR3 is CASSVGTSGDTQYF. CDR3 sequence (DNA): TGTGCCAGCAGTGTCGGGACTAGCGGGGATACGCAGTATTTT.

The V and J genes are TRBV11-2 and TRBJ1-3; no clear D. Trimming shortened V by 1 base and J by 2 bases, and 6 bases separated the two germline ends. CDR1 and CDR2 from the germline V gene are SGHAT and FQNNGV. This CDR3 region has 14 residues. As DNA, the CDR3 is TGTGCCAGCAGCTTAGGGGAGGCTGGAAACACCATATATTTT. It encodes CASSLGEAGNTIYF.

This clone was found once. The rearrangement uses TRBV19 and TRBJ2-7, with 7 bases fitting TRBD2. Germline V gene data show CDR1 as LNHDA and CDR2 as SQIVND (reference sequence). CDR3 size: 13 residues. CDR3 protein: CASSTGTTQSFEV. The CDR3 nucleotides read TGTGCCAGCAGTACCGGGACTACTCAATCTTTTGAGGTC.

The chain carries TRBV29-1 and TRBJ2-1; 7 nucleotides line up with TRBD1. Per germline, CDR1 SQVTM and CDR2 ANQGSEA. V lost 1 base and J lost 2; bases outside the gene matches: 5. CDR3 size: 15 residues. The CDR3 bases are TGCAGCGTTGAAGGCAGAAGGGGGCCCTACAATGAGCAGTTCTTC. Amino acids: CSVEGRRGPYNEQFF.

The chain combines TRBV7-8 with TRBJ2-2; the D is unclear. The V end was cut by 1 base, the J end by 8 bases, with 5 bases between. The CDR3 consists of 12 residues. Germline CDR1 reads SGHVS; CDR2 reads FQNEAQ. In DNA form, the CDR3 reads TGTGCCAGCAGCTTAGATTTAGGGGAGCTGTTTTTT. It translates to CASSLDLGELFF.

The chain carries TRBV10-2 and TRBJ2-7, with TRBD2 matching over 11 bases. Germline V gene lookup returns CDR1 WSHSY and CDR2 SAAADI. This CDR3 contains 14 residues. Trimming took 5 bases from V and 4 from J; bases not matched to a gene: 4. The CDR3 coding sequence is TGCGCCAGCAGTAATCCTAGCGGGAGGTACGAGCAGTACTTC. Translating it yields CASSNPSGRYEQYF.

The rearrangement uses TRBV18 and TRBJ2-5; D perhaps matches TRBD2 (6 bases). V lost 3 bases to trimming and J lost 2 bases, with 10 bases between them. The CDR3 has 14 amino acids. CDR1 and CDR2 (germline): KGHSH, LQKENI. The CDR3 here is CASSPIADQETQYF. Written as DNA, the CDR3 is TGTGCCAGCTCACCGATAGCGGATCAAGAGACCCAGTACTTC. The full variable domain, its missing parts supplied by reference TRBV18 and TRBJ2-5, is NAGVMQNPRHLVRRRGQEARLRCSPMKGHSHVYWYRQLPEEGLKFMVYLQKENIIDESGMPKERFSAEFPKEGPSILRIQQVVRGDSAAYFCASSPIADQETQYFGPGTRLLVL.

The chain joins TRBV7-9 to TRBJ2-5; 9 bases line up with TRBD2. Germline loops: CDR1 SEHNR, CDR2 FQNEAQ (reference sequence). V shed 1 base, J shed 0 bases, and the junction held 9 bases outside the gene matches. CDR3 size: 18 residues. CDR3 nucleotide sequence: TGTGCCAGCAGCTTAGAAATTTCGGCTAGCGGGAACCAAGAGACCCAGTACTTC. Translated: CASSLEISASGNQETQYF.

CDR3 protein: CASSSYRDTYEQYV. DNA of the CDR3: TGTGCCAGCAGCTCTTACAGGGATACCTACGAGCAGTACGTC. The rearrangement links TRBV11-3 to TRBJ2-7, with D tentatively TRBD1 (6 bases). This CDR3 is 14 amino acids long. Germline values: CDR1 SGHNT, CDR2 YENEEA. Trimming cost V 4 bases and J 2 bases, with 12 bases left between them.

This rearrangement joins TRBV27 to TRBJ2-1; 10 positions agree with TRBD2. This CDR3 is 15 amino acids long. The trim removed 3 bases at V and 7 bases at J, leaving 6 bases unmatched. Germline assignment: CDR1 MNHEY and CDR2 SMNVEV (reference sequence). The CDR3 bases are TGTGCCAGCAGTTTGGGACTAGCGACAACAAATGAGCAGTTCTTC. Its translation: CASSLGLATTNEQFF.

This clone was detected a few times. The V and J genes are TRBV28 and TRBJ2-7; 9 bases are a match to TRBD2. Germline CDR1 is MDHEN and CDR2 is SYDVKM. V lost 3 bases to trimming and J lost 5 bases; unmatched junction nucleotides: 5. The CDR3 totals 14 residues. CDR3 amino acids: CASSLREGRDEQYF. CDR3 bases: TGTGCCAGCAGTTTGCGGGAGGGCCGGGACGAGCAGTACTTC.

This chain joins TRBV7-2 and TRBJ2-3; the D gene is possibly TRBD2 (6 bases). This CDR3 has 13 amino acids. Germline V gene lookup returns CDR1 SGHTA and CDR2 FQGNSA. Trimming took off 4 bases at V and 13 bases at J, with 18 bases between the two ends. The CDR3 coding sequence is TGTGCCAGCAGCTATAGCGGAACCGGGACGGAGTATTTT. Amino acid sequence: CASSYSGTGTEYF.

CDR3 sequence (DNA): TGTGCCAGCAGCACCAACCTAGCGGGAAGACAAGAGACCCAGTACTTC. This sequence encodes CASSTNLAGRQETQYF. The chain is built from TRBV7-9 and TRBJ2-5; 9 nucleotides line up with TRBD2. Germline CDR1 reads SEHNR; CDR2 reads FQNEAQ (reference sequence). Trimming removed 5 bases from V and 2 bases from J; junction bases left unmatched: 9. This CDR3 is built from 16 residues.

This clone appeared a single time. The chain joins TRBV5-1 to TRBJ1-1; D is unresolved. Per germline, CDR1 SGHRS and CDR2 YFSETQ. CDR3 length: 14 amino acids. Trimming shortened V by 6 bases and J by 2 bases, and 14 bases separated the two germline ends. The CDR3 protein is CASTRTGVNTEAFF. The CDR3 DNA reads TGCGCCAGCACCCGGACGGGAGTTAACACTGAAGCTTTCTTT.

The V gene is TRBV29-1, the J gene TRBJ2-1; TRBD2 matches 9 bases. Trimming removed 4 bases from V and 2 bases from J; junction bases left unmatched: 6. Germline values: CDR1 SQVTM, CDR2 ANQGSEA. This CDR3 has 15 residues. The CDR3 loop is CSVALGGRAYNEQFF. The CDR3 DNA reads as TGCAGCGTTGCTCTTGGCGGGAGGGCCTACAATGAGCAGTTCTTC.

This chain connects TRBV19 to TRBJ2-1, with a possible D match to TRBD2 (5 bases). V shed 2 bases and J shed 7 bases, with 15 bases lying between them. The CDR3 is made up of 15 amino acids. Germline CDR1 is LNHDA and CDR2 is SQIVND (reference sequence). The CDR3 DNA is TGTGCCAGTAGTATATTCTTGAGGGATCGAAATGAGCAGTTCTTC. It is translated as CASSIFLRDRNEQFF.

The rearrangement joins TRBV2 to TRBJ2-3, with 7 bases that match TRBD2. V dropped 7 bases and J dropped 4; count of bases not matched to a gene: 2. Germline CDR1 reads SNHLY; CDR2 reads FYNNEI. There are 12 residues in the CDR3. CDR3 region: CASNLAADTQYF. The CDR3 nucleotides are TGTGCCAGCAATCTAGCGGCAGATACGCAGTATTTT. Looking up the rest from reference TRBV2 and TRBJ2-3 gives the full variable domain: EPEVTQTPSHQVTQMGQEVILRCVPISNHLYFYWYRQILGQKVEFLVSFYNNEISEKSEIFDDQFSVERPDGSNFTLKIRSTKLEDSAMYFCASNLAADTQYFGPGTRLTVL.

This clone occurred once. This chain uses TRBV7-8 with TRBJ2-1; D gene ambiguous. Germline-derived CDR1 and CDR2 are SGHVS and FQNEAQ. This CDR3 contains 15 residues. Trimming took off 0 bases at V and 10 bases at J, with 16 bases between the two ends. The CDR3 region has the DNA TGTGCCAGCAGCTTAGCACCTAGGCCCGGTTGGGAGCAGTTCTTC. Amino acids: CASSLAPRPGWEQFF. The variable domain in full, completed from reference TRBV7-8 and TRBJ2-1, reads GAGVSQSPRYKVAKRGQDVALRCDPISGHVSLFWYQQALGQGPEFLTYFQNEAQLDKSGLPSDRFFAERPEGSVSTLKIQRTQQEDSAVYLCASSLAPRPGWEQFFGPGTRLTVL.

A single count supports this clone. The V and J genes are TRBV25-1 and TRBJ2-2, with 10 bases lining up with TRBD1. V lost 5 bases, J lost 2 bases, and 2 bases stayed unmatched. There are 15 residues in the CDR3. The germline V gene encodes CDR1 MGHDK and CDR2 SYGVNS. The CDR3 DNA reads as TGTGCCAGCAGTTTGACAGGGGGCAACACCGGGGAGCTGTTTTTT. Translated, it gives CASSLTGGNTGELFF.

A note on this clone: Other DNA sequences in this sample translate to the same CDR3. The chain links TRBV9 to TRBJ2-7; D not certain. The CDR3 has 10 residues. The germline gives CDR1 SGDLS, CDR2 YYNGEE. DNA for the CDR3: TGCGCCAGCAGCCGGCAACAGCAGTACGTC. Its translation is CASSRQQQYV.